This entry describes one T cell receptor (beta chain). What antigen it recognizes has not been identified. There are no base qualities to consult, and no much larger clone falls within one base. This sample was included in a study of cytomegalovirus exposure and HLA in healthy donors (dated by TCRdb to about 2017). Concerning the study at large: According to a later analysis, the 120 or so validation repertoires were produced on the same platform as the 666 repertoires of the first cohort. The study aimed to test whether cataloging public T cell receptors could reveal signatures of past pathogen exposure. In addition to the first cohort of several hundred subjects, a separate validation cohort of about 120 different subjects was used. High-throughput TCR immunosequencing, statistical association of individual TCRs with disease status, and machine learning were combined to predict cytomegalovirus infection status.

The donors belonged to the validation cohort of over a hundred subjects, which was separate from the roughly 700-subject first cohort. The germline V gene encodes CDR1 SGHRS and CDR2 YFSETQ. The CDR3 spans 16 residues, from the cysteine through the phenylalanine. Kept here is only the CDR3 DNA, which spans 48 bases and is read in frame from base 1. V has 0 bases trimmed and J has 4 bases trimmed; junction bases matching no gene number 6. General conclusions and limits of the study: While some public TCRs were present in many individuals, most TCR sequences turned up only very rarely across donors. The authors suggested that the approach could potentially be generalized to other disease states and immunological phenotypes. A later analysis found that TCRs clustered in the first cohort also tended to co-occur in the 120 or so validation repertoires, with approximately 93% of cluster scores above 0. All 120 or so repertoires were used to score co-occurrence in the validation cohort in a later analysis, because that analysis had no HLA typing for the cohort. A few of the identified cytomegalovirus-associated TCR beta chains were confirmed in vitro to be specific for cytomegalovirus antigens. A total of fewer than 200 TCR beta chains were listed by the study as associated with cytomegalovirus. The classifier was reported to diagnose cytomegalovirus status with high specificity and sensitivity in both the original cohort and the validation cohort.

Receptor amplification or capture employed the immunoSEQ multiplex PCR assay. On the authors' methods: A statistical classification framework was developed to diagnose cytomegalovirus status using the catalog of TCR beta chain sequences. Imported from immuneACCESS, the table was reduced by TCRdb to in-frame sequences with V and J called. These copies leave out some clones; in studies compared against another copy, an unresolved V gene accounts for under half, and the cause of the remainder is not known. V and J calls and clone size follow that table, whereas D and trimming were derived from the DNA. The sample table holds around 220,000 clones, of which 80% to 90% were seen once. Clones ranked in the top ten supply just under 3% of the sample.

Input material: PBMCs. The receptor's source is a woman in her late teens or twenties in good health and CMV-seronegative. The rearrangement combines TRBV5-1 with TRBJ1-3, and TRBD1 aligns with 8 junction nucleotides. The CDR3 reads CASSLDQGASGNTIYF. In nucleotides, the sequence is TGCGCCAGCAGCTTGGACCAGGGGGCTTCAGGAAACACCATATATTTT.